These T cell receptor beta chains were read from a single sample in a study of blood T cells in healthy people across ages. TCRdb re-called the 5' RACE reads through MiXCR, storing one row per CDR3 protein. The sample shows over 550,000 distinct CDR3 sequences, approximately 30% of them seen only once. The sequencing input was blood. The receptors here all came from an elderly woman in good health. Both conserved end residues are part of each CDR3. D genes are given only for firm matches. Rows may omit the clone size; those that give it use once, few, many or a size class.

cdr3_nt: TGCAGTGCTTCCTTTAGCGGGGGGCCGACAGATACGCAGTATTTT
cdr3_aa: CSASFSGGPTDTQYF
clone_size: many
v_call: TRBV20-1
j_call: TRBJ2-3
d_call: TRBD2

cdr3_nt: TGCAGTGCTAGGGAGGGAGCGGGTGAGCAGTTCTTC
cdr3_aa: CSAREGAGEQFF
clone_size: .
v_call: TRBV20-1
j_call: TRBJ2-1
d_call: .

cdr3_nt: TGTGCCAGCAGCGGCGGGACTAGCGGGGGCCTTGGCAATGAGCAGTTCTTC
cdr3_aa: CASSGGTSGGLGNEQFF
clone_size: many
v_call: TRBV9
j_call: TRBJ2-1
d_call: TRBD2

cdr3_nt: TGTGCCAGCAGCTTATCTCAGGGGACACTTCCAACCCAGTACTTC
cdr3_aa: CASSLSQGTLPTQYF
clone_size: many
v_call: TRBV5-5
j_call: TRBJ2-5
d_call: .

cdr3_nt: TGTGCCATCAGTGATGGCAGTCTAGAGCCCCAGCATTTT
cdr3_aa: CAISDGSLEPQHF
clone_size: .
v_call: TRBV10-3
j_call: TRBJ1-5
d_call: .

cdr3_nt: TGCAGCGTTGAAAGGCGGAGCTCCTACAATGAGCAGTTCTTC
cdr3_aa: CSVERRSSYNEQFF
clone_size: .
v_call: TRBV29-1
j_call: TRBJ2-1
d_call: .

cdr3_nt: TGTGCCTGTTCTGGGACAGTGAACTATGGCTACACCTTC
cdr3_aa: CACSGTVNYGYTF
clone_size: .
v_call: TRBV30
j_call: TRBJ1-2
d_call: TRBD1

cdr3_nt: TGTGCCAGCAGTTTTCCGAGGGGATTGTTGAGTACAGATACGCAGTATTTT
cdr3_aa: CASSFPRGLLSTDTQYF
clone_size: many
v_call: TRBV12-3/TRBV12-4
j_call: TRBJ2-3
d_call: .

cdr3_nt: TGCAGTGCTGGCGGCGGGGGTTACGAGCAGTACTTC
cdr3_aa: CSAGGGGYEQYF
clone_size: many
v_call: TRBV20-1
j_call: TRBJ2-7
d_call: TRBD2

cdr3_nt: TGCGCCAGCAGCCATGTCGGTGGAGCGGGGGGGTTCAATGAGCAGTACTTC
cdr3_aa: CASSHVGGAGGFNEQYF
clone_size: .
v_call: TRBV7-3
j_call: TRBJ2-5
d_call: TRBD2

cdr3_nt: TGCAGTGCCCGGACGGCAACTCAGAATTCACCCCTCCACTTT
cdr3_aa: CSARTATQNSPLHF
clone_size: many
v_call: TRBV20-1
j_call: TRBJ1-6
d_call: .

cdr3_nt: TGCGCCAGCAGCGCCACGACAGGGCTTTCACCCCTCCACTTT
cdr3_aa: CASSATTGLSPLHF
clone_size: many
v_call: TRBV5-1
j_call: TRBJ1-6
d_call: TRBD1

cdr3_nt: TGCGCCAGCAGCACCATATTCCAAGAGACCCAGTACTTC
cdr3_aa: CASSTIFQETQYF
clone_size: few
v_call: TRBV4-1
j_call: TRBJ2-5
d_call: .

cdr3_nt: TGTGCCAGCAGTTTTGACTTCCCCATAAGGGAGACCCAGTACTTC
cdr3_aa: CASSFDFPIRETQYF
clone_size: many
v_call: TRBV12-3/TRBV12-4
j_call: TRBJ2-5
d_call: .

cdr3_nt: TGTGCCAGCAGTTATCGGATGGAGGAGACCCAGTACTTC
cdr3_aa: CASSYRMEETQYF
clone_size: .
v_call: TRBV6-5
j_call: TRBJ2-5
d_call: .

cdr3_nt: TGTGCCAGCAGCCAAGAAATAACGGGGAGGGGGCGAATCACCTCTGGAAACACCATATATTTT
cdr3_aa: CASSQEITGRGRITSGNTIYF
clone_size: .
v_call: TRBV4-2
j_call: TRBJ1-3
d_call: TRBD1

cdr3_nt: TGTGCCAGCAGTTTATGGACAGGGGAACCCTCCTACAATGAGCAGTACTTC
cdr3_aa: CASSLWTGEPSYNEQYF
clone_size: once
v_call: TRBV28
j_call: TRBJ2-7
d_call: TRBD1

cdr3_nt: TGCGCCAGCAGCCAACAGGCTACCGGGACAGGGGACCGCACAGATACGCAGTATTTT
cdr3_aa: CASSQQATGTGDRTDTQYF
clone_size: many
v_call: TRBV4-3
j_call: TRBJ2-3
d_call: TRBD1

cdr3_nt: TGTGCCAGCAGCTTACAGTCCAGTTACTCCCCCTACAATGAGCAGTTCTTC
cdr3_aa: CASSLQSSYSPYNEQFF
clone_size: many
v_call: TRBV7-6
j_call: TRBJ2-1
d_call: .

cdr3_nt: TGCAGCGTTGAATTAGGGACCTATGATGGCTACACCTTC
cdr3_aa: CSVELGTYDGYTF
clone_size: many
v_call: TRBV29-1
j_call: TRBJ1-2
d_call: .

cdr3_nt: TGTGCCAGCAGCCAAGACCGGGCAGGGGGCTTGATAAATGAGCAGTTCTTC
cdr3_aa: CASSQDRAGGLINEQFF
clone_size: many
v_call: TRBV3-1
j_call: TRBJ2-1
d_call: TRBD1

cdr3_nt: TGTGCCAGCAGTGCTATGACTAGCATACGGAATGAGCAGTTCTTC
cdr3_aa: CASSAMTSIRNEQFF
clone_size: many
v_call: TRBV6-1
j_call: TRBJ2-1
d_call: TRBD2

cdr3_nt: TGTGCCAGCAGTTACTCGGAACAGGGGAACTATGGCTACACCTTC
cdr3_aa: CASSYSEQGNYGYTF
clone_size: .
v_call: TRBV6-5
j_call: TRBJ1-2
d_call: TRBD1

cdr3_nt: TGTGCCACCAGCAGAGAGTCTAGATATAGCAATCAGCCCCAGCATTTT
cdr3_aa: CATSRESRYSNQPQHF
clone_size: many
v_call: TRBV15
j_call: TRBJ1-5
d_call: .

cdr3_nt: TGTGCCACCGCAGCAGAATTCACTGAAGCTTTCTTT
cdr3_aa: CATAAEFTEAFF
clone_size: many
v_call: TRBV12-3/TRBV12-4
j_call: TRBJ1-1
d_call: .

cdr3_nt: TGTGCCAGCACCGCCGCAGGGGCGGTGGAGACCCAGTACTTC
cdr3_aa: CASTAAGAVETQYF
clone_size: many
v_call: TRBV28
j_call: TRBJ2-5
d_call: .

cdr3_nt: TGTGCCAGCAGAGGGACAGCTGGGGCCAACGTCCTGACTTTC
cdr3_aa: CASRGTAGANVLTF
clone_size: many
v_call: TRBV5-4
j_call: TRBJ2-6
d_call: TRBD1

cdr3_nt: TGTGCCAGCAGTTACCTGGCTGGGGGGGGAAGCATGAACACTGAAGCTTTCTTT
cdr3_aa: CASSYLAGGGSMNTEAFF
clone_size: .
v_call: TRBV6-2/TRBV6-3
j_call: TRBJ1-1
d_call: .

cdr3_nt: TGCAGTGTCCCGGGACAGGGCACCTACGAGCAGTACTTC
cdr3_aa: CSVPGQGTYEQYF
clone_size: once
v_call: TRBV20-1
j_call: TRBJ2-7
d_call: TRBD1

cdr3_nt: TGTGCCAGCCGGACTAGCGGGGGTAACTACGAGCAGTACTTC
cdr3_aa: CASRTSGGNYEQYF
clone_size: .
v_call: TRBV28
j_call: TRBJ2-7
d_call: TRBD2

cdr3_nt: TGTGCCAGCAGACTTCAGGGGGGCACTGAAGCTTTCTTT
cdr3_aa: CASRLQGGTEAFF
clone_size: few
v_call: TRBV28
j_call: TRBJ1-1
d_call: TRBD1

cdr3_nt: TGTGCCAGCCGGACTAGCGGGGGGGGCAATGAGCAGTTCTTC
cdr3_aa: CASRTSGGGNEQFF
clone_size: .
v_call: TRBV12-3/TRBV12-4
j_call: TRBJ2-1
d_call: TRBD2

cdr3_nt: TGTGCCAGCAGTATAGGGGGACAGGGGACCTATGGCTACACCTTC
cdr3_aa: CASSIGGQGTYGYTF
clone_size: .
v_call: TRBV12-3/TRBV12-4
j_call: TRBJ1-2
d_call: TRBD1

cdr3_nt: TGTGCCATCGGCACAGCCGCGAGCCCAGATACGCAGTATTTT
cdr3_aa: CAIGTAASPDTQYF
clone_size: .
v_call: TRBV10-3
j_call: TRBJ2-3
d_call: .

cdr3_nt: TGTGCCAGCAGTTTGTACCAGCCCCCGGGTCCTAGCACAGATACGCAGTATTTT
cdr3_aa: CASSLYQPPGPSTDTQYF
clone_size: .
v_call: TRBV10-3
j_call: TRBJ2-3
d_call: .

cdr3_nt: TGTGCCAGCAGCCTAAAGGGGGCCCCGAACAATGAGCAGTTCTTC
cdr3_aa: CASSLKGAPNNEQFF
clone_size: many
v_call: TRBV5-6
j_call: TRBJ2-1
d_call: TRBD1

cdr3_nt: TGTGCCACCCCTCCTGACAGGGCTGGTTTATTGAACACCGGGGAGCTGTTTTTT
cdr3_aa: CATPPDRAGLLNTGELFF
clone_size: .
v_call: TRBV7-9
j_call: TRBJ2-2
d_call: TRBD1

cdr3_nt: TGCAGTGCTAGAGATCAACAGGGGGGCGGGGAGCTGTTTTTT
cdr3_aa: CSARDQQGGGELFF
clone_size: .
v_call: TRBV20-1
j_call: TRBJ2-2
d_call: TRBD1

cdr3_nt: TGCGCCAGCAGCTTGGGACCGCACAATCAGCCCCAGCATTTT
cdr3_aa: CASSLGPHNQPQHF
clone_size: many
v_call: TRBV5-1
j_call: TRBJ1-5
d_call: .

cdr3_nt: TGTGCCATACCGGACAGGGCATACGAGCAGTACTTC
cdr3_aa: CAIPDRAYEQYF
clone_size: .
v_call: TRBV24-1
j_call: TRBJ2-7
d_call: TRBD1

cdr3_nt: TGCAGGGCTACCCCGGGCGGGTCCAGCACAGATACGCAGTATTTT
cdr3_aa: CRATPGGSSTDTQYF
clone_size: .
v_call: TRBV20-1
j_call: TRBJ2-3
d_call: .

cdr3_nt: TGTGCCAGCAGCCCAACTAGCGCCGTGTCCAATGAGCAGTTCTTC
cdr3_aa: CASSPTSAVSNEQFF
clone_size: many
v_call: TRBV5-6
j_call: TRBJ2-1
d_call: TRBD2

cdr3_nt: TGTGCCAGCAGCGGTAGCGGGGTCTACGAGCAGTACTTC
cdr3_aa: CASSGSGVYEQYF
clone_size: .
v_call: TRBV7-2
j_call: TRBJ2-7
d_call: TRBD2

cdr3_nt: TGCAGTGCCCATTCAGATACGCAGTATTTT
cdr3_aa: CSAHSDTQYF
clone_size: many
v_call: TRBV20-1
j_call: TRBJ2-3
d_call: .

cdr3_nt: TGTGCCAGCAGCCAAGGGCTGGACTACACCGGGGAGCTGTTTTTT
cdr3_aa: CASSQGLDYTGELFF
clone_size: .
v_call: TRBV14
j_call: TRBJ2-2
d_call: .

cdr3_nt: TGTGCCAGCAGTAAAAGGGTTAACCAGCCCCAGCATTTT
cdr3_aa: CASSKRVNQPQHF
clone_size: .
v_call: TRBV13
j_call: TRBJ1-5
d_call: .

cdr3_nt: TGTGCCAGCAGCCTTCGTAGGGGCCTTAACACCGGGGAGCTGTTTTTT
cdr3_aa: CASSLRRGLNTGELFF
clone_size: .
v_call: TRBV6-6
j_call: TRBJ2-2
d_call: .

cdr3_nt: TGTGCCAGCAACCTCGGGGGGTTCGTGGGAGAGACCCAGTACTTC
cdr3_aa: CASNLGGFVGETQYF
clone_size: .
v_call: TRBV7-9
j_call: TRBJ2-5
d_call: TRBD2

cdr3_nt: TGCGCCAGCGGCCAAGACGGGTCGGCTAGCGGGGGGCCCTTAACACACTACAATGAGCAGTTCTTC
cdr3_aa: CASGQDGSASGGPLTHYNEQFF
clone_size: .
v_call: TRBV4-1
j_call: TRBJ2-1
d_call: TRBD2

cdr3_nt: TGCAGTGCCCCGGGATTCCAAGAGACCCAGTACTTC
cdr3_aa: CSAPGFQETQYF
clone_size: many
v_call: TRBV20-1
j_call: TRBJ2-5
d_call: .

cdr3_nt: TGTGCCTGTGGGCCCTTACCCCTCCACTTT
cdr3_aa: CACGPLPLHF
clone_size: many
v_call: TRBV30
j_call: TRBJ1-6
d_call: .

cdr3_nt: TGTGCCACCAGCAGACTAGCGGGAGGGCCAGATACGCAGTATTTT
cdr3_aa: CATSRLAGGPDTQYF
clone_size: many
v_call: TRBV24-1
j_call: TRBJ2-3
d_call: TRBD2

cdr3_nt: TGTGCCATCAGTGAGTCGAGTGAGCAGTTCTTC
cdr3_aa: CAISESSEQFF
clone_size: many
v_call: TRBV10-3
j_call: TRBJ2-1
d_call: .

cdr3_nt: TGTGCCAGCAGTTTACAGGGGGAAGTTGGCTACACCTTC
cdr3_aa: CASSLQGEVGYTF
clone_size: .
v_call: TRBV28
j_call: TRBJ1-2
d_call: TRBD1

cdr3_nt: TGTGCCAGCTCACTCGATAGGGCTGATACGCAGTATTTT
cdr3_aa: CASSLDRADTQYF
clone_size: many
v_call: TRBV18
j_call: TRBJ2-3
d_call: .

cdr3_nt: TGCAGTGCCCCTCAGGGCGTTGCCTACGAGCAGTACTTC
cdr3_aa: CSAPQGVAYEQYF
clone_size: .
v_call: TRBV20-1
j_call: TRBJ2-7
d_call: .

cdr3_nt: TGCAGCGTTGAAGGGGGACAGGGGCATCCCTACGAGCAGTACTTC
cdr3_aa: CSVEGGQGHPYEQYF
clone_size: .
v_call: TRBV29-1
j_call: TRBJ2-7
d_call: TRBD1

cdr3_nt: TGCAGTGCTTCACGAGTGGCGGGGGGCCTGGGGGAGCAGTTCTTC
cdr3_aa: CSASRVAGGLGEQFF
clone_size: many
v_call: TRBV20-1
j_call: TRBJ2-1
d_call: TRBD2

cdr3_nt: TGTGCCAGCAGTTTTCGTCCCAGGGAGGGCTACACCTTC
cdr3_aa: CASSFRPREGYTF
clone_size: .
v_call: TRBV28
j_call: TRBJ1-2
d_call: .

cdr3_nt: TGTACCAGCAGCGAGGCGGGGAGACTAGCGGGGGCCCCCAGCTCCTACAATGAGCAGTTCTTC
cdr3_aa: CTSSEAGRLAGAPSSYNEQFF
clone_size: .
v_call: TRBV11-1
j_call: TRBJ2-1
d_call: TRBD2